This T cell receptor beta chain was profiled in a study of cytomegalovirus exposure and HLA in healthy donors. Study findings and constraints: Looking again later, the authors saw that most CMV-associated TCR beta chains seemed HLA-restricted. Per a later analysis, roughly 17,000 TCR beta sequences showed association with HLA alleles at 0.05 false discovery rate. Across donors, presence/absence analyses took sequencing depth to be roughly uniform.

The CDR3 consists of 17 residues. Looked up from germline, CDR1 is KGHSH and CDR2 is LQKENI. J was trimmed by 1 base and V by 4 bases; bases with no gene match: 10. The PCR had 60 Vbeta and 13 Jbeta primers. Sequencing was performed with immunoSEQ multiplex PCR; in TCRdb, only in-frame clones are kept and a portion is missing. Here the sample table reports tens of thousands of clones. Concerning this clone itself: The antigen is undetermined.

The sequencing input was PBMCs. V gene TRBV18 combines with J gene TRBJ2-1, with 7 nucleotides matching TRBD2. This TCR derives from a man between 50 and 59 years old in good health and CMV-seropositive. Written as DNA, the CDR3 is TGTGCCAGCTCACTTCGCATGGCTAGCGGTTCCTACAATGAGCAGTTCTTC. Encoded protein: CASSLRMASGSYNEQFF.